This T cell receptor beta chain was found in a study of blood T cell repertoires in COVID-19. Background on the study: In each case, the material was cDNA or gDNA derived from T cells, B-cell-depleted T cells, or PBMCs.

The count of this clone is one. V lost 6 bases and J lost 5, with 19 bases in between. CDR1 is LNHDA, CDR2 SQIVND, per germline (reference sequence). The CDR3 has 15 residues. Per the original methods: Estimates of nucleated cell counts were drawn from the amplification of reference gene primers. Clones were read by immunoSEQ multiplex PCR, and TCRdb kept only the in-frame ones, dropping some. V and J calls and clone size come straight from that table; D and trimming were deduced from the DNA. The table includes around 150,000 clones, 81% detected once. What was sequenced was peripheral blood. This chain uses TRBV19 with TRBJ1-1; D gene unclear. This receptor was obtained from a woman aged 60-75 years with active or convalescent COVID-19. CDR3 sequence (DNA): TGTGCCAGTAGGAGGAGGTCAGCCGAGAAGACTGAAGCTTTCTTT. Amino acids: CASRRRSAEKTEAFF.